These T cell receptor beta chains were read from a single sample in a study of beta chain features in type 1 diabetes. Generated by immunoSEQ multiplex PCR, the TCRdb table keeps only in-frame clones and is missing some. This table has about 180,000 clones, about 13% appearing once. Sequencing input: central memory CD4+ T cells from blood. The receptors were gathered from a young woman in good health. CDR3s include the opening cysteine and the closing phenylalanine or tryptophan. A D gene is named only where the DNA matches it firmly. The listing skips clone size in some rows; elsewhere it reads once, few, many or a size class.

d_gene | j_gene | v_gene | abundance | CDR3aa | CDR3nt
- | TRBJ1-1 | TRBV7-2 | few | CASSSNRVATEAFF | TGTGCCAGCAGCTCTAACAGGGTGGCCACTGAAGCTTTCTTT
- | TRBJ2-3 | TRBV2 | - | CASSITGHADTQYF | TGTGCCAGTAGCATCACAGGGCATGCAGATACGCAGTATTTT
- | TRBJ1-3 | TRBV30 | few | CAWISRGNTIYF | TGTGCCTGGATTTCGAGGGGAAACACCATATATTTT
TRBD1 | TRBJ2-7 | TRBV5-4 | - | CASRPTQGGSYEQYF | TGTGCCAGCAGGCCTACACAGGGGGGTTCCTACGAGCAGTACTTC
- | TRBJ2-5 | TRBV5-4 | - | CASSSPRGREETQYF | TGTGCCAGCAGCTCCCCCAGGGGTCGTGAAGAGACCCAGTACTTC
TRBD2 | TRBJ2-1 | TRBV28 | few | CASSLVTSGRSWEQFF | TGTGCCAGCAGTTTGGTGACTAGCGGGAGATCTTGGGAGCAGTTCTTC
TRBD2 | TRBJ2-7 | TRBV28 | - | CASNIKRGGKGVEQYF | TGTGCCAGCAACATTAAGCGCGGGGGTAAGGGAGTCGAGCAGTACTTC
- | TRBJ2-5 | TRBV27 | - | CASTDYLETQYF | TGTGCCAGCACAGACTACCTAGAGACCCAGTACTTC
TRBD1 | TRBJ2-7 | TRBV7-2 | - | CASSPWTGGYEQYF | TGTGCCAGCAGCCCATGGACAGGAGGATACGAGCAGTACTTC
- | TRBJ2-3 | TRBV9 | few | CASSTRLVGTDTQYF | TGTGCCAGCAGCACCCGACTAGTTGGGACAGATACGCAGTATTTT
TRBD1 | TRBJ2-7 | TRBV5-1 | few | CASSLDLRTGGDEQYF | TGCGCCAGCAGCTTGGATCTCCGGACAGGGGGGGACGAGCAGTACTTC
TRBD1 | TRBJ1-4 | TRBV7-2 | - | CASSQAGGGRTNEKLFF | TGTGCCAGCTCCCAGGCAGGGGGCGGTAGAACTAATGAAAAACTGTTTTTT
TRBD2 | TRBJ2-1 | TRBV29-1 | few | CSIKIAGGPYNEQFF | TGCAGCATCAAGATAGCGGGAGGGCCTTACAATGAGCAGTTCTTC
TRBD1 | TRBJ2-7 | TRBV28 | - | CASGQEYEQYF | TGTGCCAGTGGACAGGAATACGAGCAGTACTTC
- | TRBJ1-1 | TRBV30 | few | CAWIPFRQMNTEAFF | TGTGCCTGGATCCCTTTTCGACAGATGAACACTGAAGCTTTCTTT
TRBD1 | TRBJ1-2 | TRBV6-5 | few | CASRPTGFYGYTF | TGTGCCAGCAGGCCGACAGGGTTCTATGGCTACACCTTC
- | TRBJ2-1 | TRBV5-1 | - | CASSLNQGLNEQFF | TGCGCCAGCAGCTTGAATCAGGGGCTCAATGAGCAGTTCTTC
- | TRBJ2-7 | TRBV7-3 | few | CASSLTASDSYEQYF | TGTGCCAGCAGCTTAACGGCCAGCGATTCCTACGAGCAGTACTTC
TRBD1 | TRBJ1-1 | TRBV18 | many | CASSRDRANTEAFF | TGTGCCAGCTCACGGGACAGGGCGAACACTGAAGCTTTCTTT
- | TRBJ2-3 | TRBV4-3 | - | CASSQTVSTDTQYF | TGCGCCAGCAGCCAAACGGTTAGCACAGATACGCAGTATTTT
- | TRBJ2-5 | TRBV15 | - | CATSREGQFQETQYF | TGTGCCACCAGCAGAGAAGGACAGTTCCAAGAGACCCAGTACTTC
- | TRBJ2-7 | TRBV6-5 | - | CASSRLVEGYEQYF | TGTGCCAGCTCCCGACTAGTAGAAGGATACGAGCAGTACTTC
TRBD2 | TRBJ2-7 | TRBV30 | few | CAWAAGGPTYEQYF | TGTGCCTGGGCAGCGGGAGGACCAACCTACGAGCAGTACTTC
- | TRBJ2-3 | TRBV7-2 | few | CASSPRVALSTDTQYF | TGTGCCAGCAGCCCCCGAGTAGCACTTAGCACAGATACGCAGTATTTT
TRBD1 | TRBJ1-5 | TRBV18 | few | CASSPAGQGARSNQPQHF | TGTGCCAGCTCACCAGCGGGACAGGGGGCGAGGAGCAATCAGCCCCAGCATTTT
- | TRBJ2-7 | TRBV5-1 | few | CASSLNPGTPLTYEQYF | TGCGCCAGCAGCTTGAATCCCGGGACTCCATTAACCTACGAGCAGTACTTC
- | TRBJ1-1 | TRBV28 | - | CASSPFTEAFF | TGTGCCAGCAGTCCTTTCACTGAAGCTTTCTTT
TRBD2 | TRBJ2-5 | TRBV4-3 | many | CASSLRGLAAEETQYF | TGCGCCAGCAGCCTTAGGGGACTAGCGGCGGAAGAGACCCAGTACTTC
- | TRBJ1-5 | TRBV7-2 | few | CASSLGQDSQPQHF | TGTGCCAGCAGCTTAGGACAGGATAGTCAGCCCCAGCATTTT
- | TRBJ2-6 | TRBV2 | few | CASTRLSGANVLTF | TGTGCCAGCACCCGACTCTCTGGGGCCAACGTCCTGACTTTC
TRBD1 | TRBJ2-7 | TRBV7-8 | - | CASSLGTGVIYEQYF | TGTGCCAGCAGCTTAGGGACAGGGGTAATCTACGAGCAGTACTTC
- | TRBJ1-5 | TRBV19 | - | CASSFTGGSNQPQHF | TGTGCCAGTAGTTTCACAGGCGGTAGCAATCAGCCCCAGCATTTT
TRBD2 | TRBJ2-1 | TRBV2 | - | CASWIAGGPGEQFF | TGTGCCAGCTGGATAGCGGGAGGGCCAGGAGAGCAGTTCTTC
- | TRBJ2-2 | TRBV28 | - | CASSLRAAGTGELFF | TGTGCCAGCAGTTTGAGAGCGGCTGGGACCGGGGAGCTGTTTTTT
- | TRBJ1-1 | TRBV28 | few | CASSREAGSWNTEAFF | TGTGCCAGCAGTCGAGAGGCAGGGTCTTGGAACACTGAAGCTTTCTTT
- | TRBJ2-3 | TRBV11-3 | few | CASSLGGSTDTQYF | TGTGCCAGCAGCTTAGGGGGCAGCACAGATACGCAGTATTTT
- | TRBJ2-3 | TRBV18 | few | CASSPEGLVTDTQYF | TGTGCCAGCTCACCAGAGGGTTTAGTTACAGATACGCAGTATTTT
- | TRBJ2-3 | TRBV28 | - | CASSSSLMLASGTDTQYF | TGTGCCAGCAGTTCCTCGCTGATGTTAGCAAGTGGTACAGATACGCAGTATTTT
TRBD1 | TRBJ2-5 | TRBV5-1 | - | CASSSGTGGTEETQYF | TGCGCCAGCAGCTCCGGGACAGGGGGCACGGAAGAGACCCAGTACTTC
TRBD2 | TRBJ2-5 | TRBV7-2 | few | CASSVTRAGPSATQYF | TGTGCCAGCAGCGTTACCCGAGCGGGACCCAGTGCGACCCAGTACTTC
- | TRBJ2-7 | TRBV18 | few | CASSPPGANYEQYF | TGTGCCAGCTCACCACCGGGGGCAAATTACGAGCAGTACTTC
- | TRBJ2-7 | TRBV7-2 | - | CASSYNYEQYF | TGTGCCAGCAGCTACAACTACGAGCAGTACTTC
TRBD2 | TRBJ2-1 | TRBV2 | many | CASRSASGSGNEQFF | TGTGCCAGCAGGAGCGCTAGCGGGAGTGGCAATGAGCAGTTCTTC
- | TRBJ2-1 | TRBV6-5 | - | CASSRAGTTYNEQFF | TGTGCCAGCAGTAGAGCGGGTACCACCTACAATGAGCAGTTCTTC
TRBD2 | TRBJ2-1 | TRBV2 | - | CASMRTSYYNEQFF | TGTGCCAGCATGAGGACTAGCTATTACAATGAGCAGTTCTTC
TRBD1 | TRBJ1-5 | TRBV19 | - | CASRGQGFNQPQHF | TGTGCCAGTAGGGGACAGGGATTCAATCAGCCCCAGCATTTT
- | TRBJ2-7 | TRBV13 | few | CASRRGGTLSYEQYF | TGTGCCAGCCGGAGGGGCGGGACTCTTTCCTACGAGCAGTACTTC
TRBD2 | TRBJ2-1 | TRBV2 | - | CASTVGLAEDNEQFF | TGTGCCAGCACCGTGGGACTAGCGGAAGACAATGAGCAGTTCTTC
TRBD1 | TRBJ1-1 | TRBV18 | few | CASSLGQGNTEAFF | TGTGCCAGCTCACTGGGACAGGGGAACACTGAAGCTTTCTTT
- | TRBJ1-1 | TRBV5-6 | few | CASSSTTGANTEAFF | TGTGCCAGCAGCTCTACGACAGGAGCTAACACTGAAGCTTTCTTT
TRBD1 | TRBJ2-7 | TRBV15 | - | CATSGTGQGVYEQYF | TGTGCCACCAGCGGAACGGGACAGGGAGTCTACGAGCAGTACTTC
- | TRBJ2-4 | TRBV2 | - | CASSVALAKNIQYF | TGTGCCAGCAGTGTCGCGCTAGCCAAAAACATTCAGTACTTC
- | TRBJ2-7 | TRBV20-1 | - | CSVGEGSGQYF | TGCAGTGTTGGCGAGGGCTCGGGGCAGTACTTC
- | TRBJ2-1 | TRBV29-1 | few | CSVYDRLHGYGEQFF | TGCAGCGTTTATGACAGGTTACATGGGTATGGTGAGCAGTTCTTC
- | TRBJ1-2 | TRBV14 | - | CASSQAGGRGLDTF | TGTGCCAGCAGCCAAGCGGGGGGGCGCGGTCTCGACACCTTC
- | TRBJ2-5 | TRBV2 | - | CASKGGTGVQETQYF | TGTGCCAGCAAGGGGGGGACAGGCGTTCAAGAGACCCAGTACTTC
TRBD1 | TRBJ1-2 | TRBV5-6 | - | CASTRGQGDYGYTF | TGTGCCAGCACCCGAGGACAGGGAGACTATGGCTACACCTTC
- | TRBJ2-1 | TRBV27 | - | CASNPAGGTYNEQFF | TGTGCCAGTAACCCCGCGGGCGGAACCTACAATGAGCAGTTCTTC